This entry lists 32 T cell receptor beta chains sequenced from one sample in a study of T cells after posttransplantation cyclophosphamide. Data came from immunoSEQ multiplex PCR; TCRdb stores just in-frame clones and leaves some out. The repertoire consists of about 47,000 clones, with 85% to 95% occurring once and the leading ten covering less than 3.5%. The sample was PBMCs. Receptor source: a woman aged 50 to 60 in good health and a related stem cell transplant donor.

The J gene is TRBJ2-1, the V gene TRBV28; 8 bases align to TRBD2. This CDR3 comprises 16 residues. Per the germline V gene, CDR1 is MDHEN and CDR2 is SYDVKM. V was pared by 6 bases and J by 0 bases, with 7 bases of the junction left unmatched. The CDR3 is CASRSLAASSYNEQFF. CDR3 nucleotides: TGTGCCAGCAGGTCACTAGCGGCGAGCTCCTACAATGAGCAGTTCTTC.

The chain carries TRBV11-2 and TRBJ2-5; D ambiguous. This CDR3 spans 12 amino acids. Trimming cost V 4 bases and J 3 bases, with 6 bases left between them. Germline V lookup: CDR1 SGHAT, CDR2 FQNNGV. CDR3 amino acids: CASSSVKETQYF. The CDR3 DNA follows: TGTGCCAGCAGCTCAGTCAAAGAGACCCAGTACTTC.

This clone has only one observation. The V call is TRBV27, the J call TRBJ1-1; 7 positions agree with TRBD1. This CDR3 spans 14 amino acids. Trimming cost V 3 bases and J 5 bases; bases outside gene matches: 6. Germline CDR1 reads MNHEY; CDR2 reads SMNVEV (reference sequence). This CDR3 is CASSFQGVGTEAFF. In nucleotides, the CDR3 is TGTGCCAGCAGTTTTCAGGGGGTGGGGACTGAAGCTTTCTTT.

This chain links TRBV5-1 with TRBJ2-2; D is unclear. V lost 4 bases to trimming and J lost 6 bases, with 7 bases between them. This CDR3 is built from 12 residues. CDR1 is SGHRS and CDR2 is YFSETQ in the germline V gene. The DNA for the CDR3 is TGCGCCAGCAGCCCGATAGCCGGGGAGCTGTTTTTT. Translated: CASSPIAGELFF. Full variable domain (rest looked up from reference TRBV5-1 and TRBJ2-2): KAGVTQTPRYLIKTRGQQVTLSCSPISGHRSVSWYQQTPGQGLQFLFEYFSETQRNKGNFPGRFSGRQFSNSRSEMNVSTLELGDSALYLCASSPIAGELFFGEGSRLTVL.

This chain uses TRBV7-3 with TRBJ2-5, with 8 bases matching TRBD2. After removal of 4 bases from V and 13 bases from J, the junction contained 11 bases not matched to a gene. Germline V gene data show CDR1 as SGHTA and CDR2 as FQGTGA. The CDR3 consists of 13 residues. CDR3: CASSSTPGLAPYF. DNA for the CDR3: TGTGCCAGCAGCTCGACGCCCGGACTAGCCCCGTACTTC.

The chain couples TRBV7-7 to TRBJ2-7, with a possible D match to TRBD1 (5 bases). Germline CDR1 SSHAT, CDR2 FNYEAQ (reference sequence). The CDR3 has 14 residues. With 6 bases removed from V and 0 bases from J, the gap between germline ends came to 12 bases. CDR3 bases: TGTGCCAGCAGTGAAGACAGTAGCTCCTACGAGCAGTACTTC. It is translated as CASSEDSSSYEQYF.

The chain links TRBV7-6 to TRBJ1-5; D uncertain. Germline CDR1 SGHVS, CDR2 FNYEAQ. V lost 3 bases to trimming and J lost 3 bases, with 12 bases between them. The CDR3 has 15 residues. CDR3 residues: CASSFAAGNNQPQHF. CDR3 sequence (DNA): TGTGCCAGCAGCTTCGCAGCGGGAAACAATCAGCCCCAGCATTTT.

The chain links TRBV6-1 to TRBJ1-1; a weak D match, TRBD1 (5 bases). The germline CDR1 and CDR2 sequences are MNHNS and SASEGT. V was trimmed by 2 bases and J by 4 bases, leaving 11 bases between them. The CDR3 totals 14 residues. CDR3: CASSERGGSTEAFF. CDR3 DNA: TGTGCCAGCAGTGAAAGGGGAGGGAGCACTGAAGCTTTCTTT.

This chain uses TRBV7-6 with TRBJ1-5; D uncertain. The V end lost 1 base, the J end lost 8 bases, and 18 bases lay between the germline ends. The CDR3 runs to 16 residues. Germline-derived CDR1 and CDR2 are SGHVS and FNYEAQ. The CDR3 DNA is TGTGCCAGCAGCTTAGTGGGTCGGGTTGCCCATAAGCCCCAGCATTTT. It yields the protein CASSLVGRVAHKPQHF.

The chain joins TRBV25-1 to TRBJ1-6; D gene ambiguous. This CDR3 is built from 13 residues. Trimming stripped 0 bases from V and 8 bases from J, with 5 bases between. Per the germline V gene, CDR1 is MGHDK and CDR2 is SYGVNS. CDR3 residues: CASSEYFYSPLHF. In DNA, the CDR3 is TGTGCCAGCAGTGAATATTTCTATTCACCCCTCCACTTT. Variable domain in full (rest from reference TRBV25-1 and TRBJ1-6): EADIYQTPRYLVIGTGKKITLECSQTMGHDKMYWYQQDPGMELHLIHYSYGVNSTEKGDLSSESTVSRIRTEHFPLTLESARPSHTSQYLCASSEYFYSPLHFGNGTRLTVT.

The V call is TRBV10-1, the J call TRBJ2-5; possibly TRBD2 for D (7 bases). The V and J ends lost 4 bases and 0 bases respectively, with 9 bases between them. This CDR3 region has 14 residues. Germline loops: CDR1 WNHNN, CDR2 SYGVQD (reference sequence). The CDR3 loop reads CASSAGGDQETQYF. In DNA, the CDR3 is TGCGCCAGCAGTGCGGGGGGCGACCAAGAGACCCAGTACTTC.

The J gene is TRBJ1-5, the V gene TRBV7-8; a possible D gene is TRBD1 (6 bases). In germline, CDR1 is SGHVS, CDR2 FQNEAQ. Trimming shortened V by 0 bases and J by 5 bases, and 11 bases separated the two germline ends. The CDR3 consists of 15 residues. In DNA, the CDR3 is TGTGCCAGCAGCTTAGCAGGGGGACTATATCAGCCCCAGCATTTT. The encoded protein is CASSLAGGLYQPQHF.

J is TRBJ1-4 and V is TRBV19; 7 bases fit TRBD1. Unmatched junction bases numbered 6, after V lost 3 bases and J lost 5 bases. Germline lookup yields CDR1 LNHDA and CDR2 SQIVND (reference sequence). The length of the CDR3 is 15 residues. The CDR3 region is CASSIGQAGNEKLFF. The CDR3 DNA follows: TGTGCCAGTAGTATCGGACAGGCCGGGAATGAAAAACTGTTTTTT.

The CDR3 DNA is TGTGCCAGCAGCTTACTGGGGGGAGGGGACCAAGAGACCCAGTACTTC. Protein: CASSLLGGGDQETQYF. V gene TRBV7-2 combines with J gene TRBJ2-5; 7 bases agree with TRBD2. Germline V gene data show CDR1 as SGHTA and CDR2 as FQGNSA. Losses at the gene ends were 2 bases for V and 0 bases for J; bases not matched to a gene: 6. The CDR3 covers 16 residues.

This sequence joins TRBV18 and TRBJ2-4; TRBD2 matches 10 bases. This CDR3 has 16 amino acids. The germline V gene encodes CDR1 KGHSH and CDR2 LQKENI. V lost 2 bases and J lost 7; bases outside the gene matches: 8. The CDR3 loop reads CASSPKLAGSINIQYF. In nucleotides, the CDR3 is TGTGCCAGCTCACCAAAACTAGCGGGGTCCATTAACATTCAGTACTTC.

J is TRBJ2-1 and V is TRBV21-1; the tabulated D call, TRBD2, remains unverified against the DNA. TRBV21-1 is labeled a pseudogene. This CDR3 spans 14 amino acids. CDR3 amino acids: CASSPPPSYNEQFF. CDR3 coding DNA: TGTGCCAGCAGCCCCCCCCCTTCCTACAATGAGCAGTTCTTC.

The chain is built from TRBV7-7 and TRBJ2-5; D not certain. CDR3 length: 13 residues. V gave up 4 bases and J gave up 5 bases, with 11 bases separating them. The V gene's germline CDR1 is SSHAT and CDR2 FNYEAQ (reference sequence). Here the CDR3 reads CASSSTVRETQYF. CDR3 coding DNA: TGTGCCAGCAGCTCGACTGTTCGTGAGACCCAGTACTTC.

The chain joins TRBV29-1 to TRBJ2-5; tentatively, D is TRBD2 (5 bases). Trimming cost V 7 bases and J 2 bases, with 20 bases left between them. The CDR3 consists of 15 residues. Germline lookup yields CDR1 SQVTM and CDR2 ANQGSEA. The CDR3 reads CSATRGMGLQETQYF. CDR3 coding DNA: TGCAGCGCTACCCGGGGAATGGGTCTGCAAGAGACCCAGTACTTC. Together with reference TRBV29-1 and TRBJ2-5, the CDR3 gives the full variable domain: SAVISQKPSRDICQRGTSLTIQCQVDSQVTMMFWYRQQPGQSLTLIATANQGSEATYESGFVIDKFPISRPNLTFSTLTVSNMSPEDSSIYLCSATRGMGLQETQYFGPGTRLLVL.

V and J are TRBV4-1 and TRBJ2-1; 7 positions match TRBD2. V shed 4 bases and J 1 base; nucleotides not matched to a gene: 16. The CDR3 totals 19 residues. Germline CDR1 MGHRA, CDR2 YSYEKL. CDR3 in DNA: TGCGCCAGCAGCCCCCGGGAGGCTAGCGGCAAGGAGTCCTACAATGAGCAGTTCTTC. Translated, it gives CASSPREASGKESYNEQFF.

The count of this clone is one. This sequence joins TRBV5-1 and TRBJ2-1; TRBD2 matches 11 bases. Germline V gene data show CDR1 as SGHRS and CDR2 as YFSETQ. The CDR3 contains 15 residues. V trimming: 7 bases; J trimming: 4 bases; junction bases outside the gene matches: 7. Here the CDR3 DNA reads TGCGCCAGCTGGGAGGGACTAGCGGAATACAATGAGCAGTTCTTC. The encoded protein is CASWEGLAEYNEQFF.

This clone was detected once. J is TRBJ2-2 and V is TRBV11-2, with 7 bases fitting TRBD1. The CDR3 runs to 16 residues. V lost 5 bases, J lost 5 bases, and 11 bases stayed unmatched. Germline CDR1 SGHAT, CDR2 FQNNGV. In DNA form, the CDR3 reads TGTGCCAGCAGCCAGCCGGGACAGCTTCGGACCGGGGAGCTGTTTTTT. Translation gives CASSQPGQLRTGELFF.

V gene TRBV6-4 combines with J gene TRBJ2-2; 12 bases line up with TRBD1. The J segment lost 5 bases and the V segment lost 6 bases, leaving 1 base of the junction unmatched. CDR1 is MRHNA and CDR2 is SNTAGT in the germline V gene. The CDR3 runs to 14 residues. The CDR3, as DNA: TGTGCCAGCAGGGGACAGGGGGCTACCGGGGAGCTGTTTTTT. Its translation: CASRGQGATGELFF.

The V call is TRBV7-8, the J call TRBJ1-5; D is unclear. The germline V gene encodes CDR1 SGHVS and CDR2 FQNEAQ. The CDR3 runs 16 residues. Trimming stripped 6 bases from V and 5 bases from J, with 20 bases between. The CDR3 protein is CASRHNADGVDQPQHF. The CDR3 DNA sequence: TGTGCCAGCAGACATAATGCGGACGGGGTCGATCAGCCCCAGCATTTT. The variable domain in full, completed from reference TRBV7-8 and TRBJ1-5, reads GAGVSQSPRYKVAKRGQDVALRCDPISGHVSLFWYQQALGQGPEFLTYFQNEAQLDKSGLPSDRFFAERPEGSVSTLKIQRTQQEDSAVYLCASRHNADGVDQPQHFGDGTRLSIL.

This clone has just a few counts. The chain couples TRBV7-2 to TRBJ2-3; tentative D call: TRBD2 (7 bases). The CDR3 is 15 residues long. The germline V and J ends were trimmed by 2 bases and 5 bases, with 14 bases remaining between them. From germline, CDR1 is SGHTA and CDR2 FQGNSA. CDR3 DNA: TGTGCCAGCAGCTTAAGGGGGGGCCGTGGAGATACGCAGTATTTT. This gives the protein CASSLRGGRGDTQYF.

The chain carries TRBV6-5 and TRBJ1-3, with D maybe TRBD1 (6 bases). V was shortened by 7 bases and J by 4 bases, with 8 bases between the two germline ends. Germline loops: CDR1 MNHEY, CDR2 SVGAGI. The CDR3 runs to 12 residues. CDR3 protein: CASTDRGNTIYF. In nucleotides, the CDR3 is TGTGCCAGCACTGACAGGGGAAACACCATATATTTT.

This clone was seen only once. The CDR3 DNA reads TGTGCCATCTTGGGGCAGTACAATGAAAAACTGTTTTTT. Amino acid sequence: CAILGQYNEKLFF. The rearrangement joins TRBV6-1 to TRBJ1-4, with D perhaps matching TRBD1 (5 bases). CDR3 length: 13 amino acids. V was cut by 10 bases and J by 5 bases, with 14 bases left in between. Looked up from germline, CDR1 is MNHNS and CDR2 is SASEGT.

V is TRBV7-8 and J is TRBJ2-2; TRBD1 is a possible D gene (7 bases). V was pared by 2 bases and J by 4 bases, with 14 bases between. The CDR3 covers 16 residues. CDR1 SGHVS and CDR2 FQNEAQ come from the germline V gene. The CDR3 protein is CASSLLGTAGTGELFF. CDR3 DNA sequence: TGTGCCAGCAGCTTACTAGGGACAGCGGGCACCGGGGAGCTGTTTTTT.

About this clone: At the DNA level, this CDR3 is encoded by other sequences in the same sample as well. This chain links TRBV27 with TRBJ2-7; tentative D call: TRBD1 (6 bases). CDR3 length: 13 amino acids. Trimming cost V 6 bases and J 1 base, with 10 bases left between them. Germline values: CDR1 MNHEY, CDR2 SMNVEV (reference sequence). CDR3 protein: CASSLGQSYEQYF. CDR3 coding DNA: TGTGCCAGCAGCCTAGGACAGTCCTACGAGCAGTACTTC.

The rearrangement links TRBV2 to TRBJ2-2; 11 bases match TRBD1. The CDR3 runs 16 residues. V shed 5 bases, J shed 0 bases, and the junction held 2 bases outside the gene matches. CDR1 is SNHLY and CDR2 is FYNNEI in the germline V gene. CDR3 DNA sequence: TGTGCCAGCAGTACGGGACAGGGGGCGAACACCGGGGAGCTGTTTTTT. It translates to CASSTGQGANTGELFF.

The rearrangement links TRBV10-3 to TRBJ2-2; the match to TRBD1 covers 8 bases. The CDR3 has 14 residues. Germline V gene sequence: CDR1 ENHRY, CDR2 SYGVKD. V trimming: 7 bases; J trimming: 2 bases; junction bases outside the gene matches: 3. The CDR3 loop reads CAINRGDNTGELFF. As DNA, the CDR3 is TGTGCCATCAACAGGGGGGATAACACCGGGGAGCTGTTTTTT.

The chain uses TRBV7-3 and TRBJ2-2; D possibly corresponds to TRBD2 (5 bases). The V gene lost 2 bases and the J gene lost 5 bases, with 6 bases spanning the gap. The CDR3 length is 13 residues. Germline V lookup: CDR1 SGHTA, CDR2 FQGTGA. CDR3 sequence: CASSLSGTGELFF. The CDR3 DNA is TGTGCCAGCAGCTTATCGGGGACCGGGGAGCTGTTTTTT. Full variable domain (remainder filled in from reference TRBV7-3 and TRBJ2-2): GAGVSQTPSNKVTEKGKYVELRCDPISGHTALYWYRQSLGQGPEFLIYFQGTGAADDSGLPNDRFFAVRPEGSVSTLKIQRTERGDSAVYLCASSLSGTGELFFGEGSRLTVL.

This clone has just one count. V and J are TRBV19 and TRBJ1-1; D perhaps matches TRBD1 (6 bases). CDR3 length: 14 residues. V lost 9 bases and J 1 base, leaving 15 bases between the germline ends. The germline CDR1 and CDR2 sequences are LNHDA and SQIVND (reference sequence). The CDR3 DNA is TGTGCCAGCGACCCGGGACATAGGAACACTGAAGCTTTCTTT. It codes for CASDPGHRNTEAFF.